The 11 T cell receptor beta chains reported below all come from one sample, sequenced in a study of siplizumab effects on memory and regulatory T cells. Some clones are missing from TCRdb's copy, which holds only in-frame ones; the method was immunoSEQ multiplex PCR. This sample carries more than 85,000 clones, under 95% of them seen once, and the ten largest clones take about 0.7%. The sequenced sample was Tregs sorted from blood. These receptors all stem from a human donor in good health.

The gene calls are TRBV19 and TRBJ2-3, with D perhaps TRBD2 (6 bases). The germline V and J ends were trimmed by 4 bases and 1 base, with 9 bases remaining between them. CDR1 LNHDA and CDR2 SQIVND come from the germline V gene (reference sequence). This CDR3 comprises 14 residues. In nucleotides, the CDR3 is TGTGCCAGTAGTAGGAGGGCTGGCACAGATACGCAGTATTTT. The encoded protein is CASSRRAGTDTQYF.

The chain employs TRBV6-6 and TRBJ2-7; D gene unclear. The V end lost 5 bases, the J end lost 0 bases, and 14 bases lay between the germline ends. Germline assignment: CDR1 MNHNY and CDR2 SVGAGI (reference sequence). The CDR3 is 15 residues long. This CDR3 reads CASSPPGRSSYEQYF. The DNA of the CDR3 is TGTGCCAGCAGTCCCCCGGGCCGATCCTCCTACGAGCAGTACTTC.

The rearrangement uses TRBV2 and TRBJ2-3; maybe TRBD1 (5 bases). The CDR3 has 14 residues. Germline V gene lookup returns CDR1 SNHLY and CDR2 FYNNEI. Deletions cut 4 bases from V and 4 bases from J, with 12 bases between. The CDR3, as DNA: TGTGCCAGCAGTGTTCAGGGCAATTCAGATACGCAGTATTTT. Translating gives CASSVQGNSDTQYF.

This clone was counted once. In nucleotides, the CDR3 is TGTGCCAGCTCACCAGCATTGAACACTGAAGCTTTCTTT. Its translation is CASSPALNTEAFF. The gene calls are TRBV18 and TRBJ1-1; D gene ambiguous. V was shortened by 2 bases and J by 0 bases, with 4 bases between the two germline ends. Germline V lookup: CDR1 KGHSH, CDR2 LQKENI. CDR3 length equals 13 residues. Drawing the rest from reference TRBV18 and TRBJ1-1, the complete variable domain is NAGVMQNPRHLVRRRGQEARLRCSPMKGHSHVYWYRQLPEEGLKFMVYLQKENIIDESGMPKERFSAEFPKEGPSILRIQQVVRGDSAAYFCASSPALNTEAFFGQGTRLTVV.

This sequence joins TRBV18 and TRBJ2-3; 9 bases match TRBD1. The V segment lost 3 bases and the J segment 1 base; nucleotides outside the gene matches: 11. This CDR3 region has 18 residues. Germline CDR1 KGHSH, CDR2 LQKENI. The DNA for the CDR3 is TGTGCCAGCTCACCCTCCCCCGGGACAGGGAGGGGCACAGATACGCAGTATTTT. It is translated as CASSPSPGTGRGTDTQYF.

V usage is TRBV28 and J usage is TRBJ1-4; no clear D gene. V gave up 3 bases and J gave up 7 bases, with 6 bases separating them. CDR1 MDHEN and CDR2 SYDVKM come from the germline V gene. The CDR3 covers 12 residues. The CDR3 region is CASSFRPEKLFF. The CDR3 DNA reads TGTGCCAGCAGTTTTAGGCCTGAAAAACTGTTTTTT. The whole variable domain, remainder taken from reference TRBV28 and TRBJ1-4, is DVKVTQSSRYLVKRTGEKVFLECVQDMDHENMFWYRQDPGLGLRLIYFSYDVKMKEKGDIPEGYSVSREKKERFSLILESASTNQTSMYLCASSFRPEKLFFGSGTQLSVL.

CDR3 nucleotides: TGTGCCAGTACAGGACAGGGGAGAGGGGAATGGTCCCACGAGCAGTACTTC. It specifies CASTGQGRGEWSHEQYF. The chain uses TRBV19 and TRBJ2-7; 9 bases match TRBD1. V was clipped by 7 bases and J by 5 bases; unmatched bases: 18. The germline gives CDR1 LNHDA, CDR2 SQIVND (reference sequence). The CDR3 is made up of 17 amino acids. Full variable domain (missing parts from reference TRBV19 and TRBJ2-7): DGGITQSPKYLFRKEGQNVTLSCEQNLNHDAMYWYRQDPGQGLRLIYYSQIVNDFQKGDIAEGYSVSREKKESFPLTVTSAQKNPTAFYLCASTGQGRGEWSHEQYFGPGTRLTVT.

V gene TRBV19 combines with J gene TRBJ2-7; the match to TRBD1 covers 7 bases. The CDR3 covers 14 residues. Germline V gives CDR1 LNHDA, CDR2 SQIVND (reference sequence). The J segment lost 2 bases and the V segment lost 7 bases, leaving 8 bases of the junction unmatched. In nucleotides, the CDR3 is TGTGCCAGTACTGCAGGGACAGCCCCCTACGAGCAGTACTTC. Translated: CASTAGTAPYEQYF.

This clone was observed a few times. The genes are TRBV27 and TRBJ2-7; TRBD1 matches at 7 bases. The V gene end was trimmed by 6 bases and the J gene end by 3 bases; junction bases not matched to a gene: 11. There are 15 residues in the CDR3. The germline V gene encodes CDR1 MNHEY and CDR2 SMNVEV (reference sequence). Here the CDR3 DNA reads TGTGCCAGCAGAATTCCTCGGGGACAGAGCTACGAGCAGTACTTC. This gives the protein CASRIPRGQSYEQYF.

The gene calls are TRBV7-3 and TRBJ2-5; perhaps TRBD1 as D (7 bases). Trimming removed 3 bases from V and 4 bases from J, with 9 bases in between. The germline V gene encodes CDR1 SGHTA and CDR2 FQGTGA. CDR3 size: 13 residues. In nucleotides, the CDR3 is TGTGCCAGCAGCTTTCAGGGGGGAGAGACCCAGTACTTC. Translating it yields CASSFQGGETQYF.

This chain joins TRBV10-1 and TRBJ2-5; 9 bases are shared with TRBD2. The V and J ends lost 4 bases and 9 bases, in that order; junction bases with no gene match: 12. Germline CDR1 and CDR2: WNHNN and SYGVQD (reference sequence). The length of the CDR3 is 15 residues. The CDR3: CASSAGTASGAAQYF. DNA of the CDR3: TGCGCCAGCAGTGCGGGTACGGCTAGCGGGGCGGCCCAGTACTTC.